This TCR beta chain was captured by sequencing in a study of T-cell reconstitution after alpha-beta-depleted transplantation in children. The study's findings and limits: Several hundred expanded graft clones reportedly gave rise to the alpha-beta T cells present about two months after transplant. When one year had passed after transplant, most T-cell counts and diversity came from newly produced T cells.

This CDR3 contains 13 residues. Germline assignment: CDR1 SEHNR and CDR2 FQNEAQ (reference sequence). The ends lost 6 bases at V and 5 bases at J; junction bases unmatched: 4. Unique molecular identifiers were incorporated when the TCRbeta library was constructed. TCRdb redid the calling of the PCR reads with MiXCR, one entry per CDR3 protein. The sample has hundreds of thousands of distinct CDR3 sequences, over 10% seen once. In this sample, this clonotype turned up a few times. Its antigen is not known. The input for sequencing was PBMCs, mostly from graft donor cells, taken 360 days after TCRalphabeta/CD19-depleted stem cell transplant. V gene TRBV7-9 combines with J gene TRBJ2-5; 9 positions agree with TRBD2. The receptor was derived from a male patient younger than 18 who had a stem cell transplant for acute myeloid leukemia, so the T cells may come from the graft donor. CDR3: CASRSSGEETQYF. The CDR3 DNA reads TGTGCCAGCAGATCTAGCGGGGAGGAGACCCAGTACTTC.